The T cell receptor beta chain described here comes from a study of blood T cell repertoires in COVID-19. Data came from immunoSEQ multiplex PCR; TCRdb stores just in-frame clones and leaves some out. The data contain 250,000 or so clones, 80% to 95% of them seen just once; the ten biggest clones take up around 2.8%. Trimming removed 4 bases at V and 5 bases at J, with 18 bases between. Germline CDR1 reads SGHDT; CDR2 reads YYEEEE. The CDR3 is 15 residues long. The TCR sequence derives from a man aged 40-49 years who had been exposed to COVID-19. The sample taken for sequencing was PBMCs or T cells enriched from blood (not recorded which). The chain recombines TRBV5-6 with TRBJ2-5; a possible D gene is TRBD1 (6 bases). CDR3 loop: CASSLTGPGRETQYF. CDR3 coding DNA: TGTGCCAGCAGCCTAACAGGGCCAGGCCGGGAGACCCAGTACTTC.